Below, 26 T cell receptor beta chains from the same sample are listed, as sequenced in a study of spatial heterogeneity in lung cancer. Indicated time point: sample taken at primary tumor resection. Using its own MiXCR run on the 5' RACE reads, TCRdb lists one record per CDR3 protein. The sample holds around 26,000 distinct CDR3 sequences; over 7.5% are singletons and the top ten take about 7.7%. Antigens for these TCRs are unknown. Overall study results and limits: The number of expanded tumor alpha and beta chains correlated with mutation number.

This material consisted of lung tumor tissue, taken at surgery. All receptors derive from a male donor with early-stage non-small cell lung cancer.

This clonotype was found a few times. CDR3 DNA: TGTGCCAGCAGCTTTAACAGGGCCCCCGAGCAGTACTTC. Amino acid sequence: CASSFNRAPEQYF. The V call is TRBV7-8, the J call TRBJ2-7; D possibly corresponds to TRBD1 (6 bases). Deletions cut 3 bases from V and 6 bases from J, with 12 bases between. This CDR3 has 13 residues. Germline V gene data show CDR1 as SGHVS and CDR2 as FQNEAQ.

This chain joins TRBV2 and TRBJ2-7, with 8 nucleotides matching TRBD2. The germline CDR1 and CDR2 sequences are SNHLY and FYNNEI. The junction had 2 bases not matched to a gene; V was cut back by 8 bases and J by 2 bases. There are 12 residues in the CDR3. The CDR3 reads CASRGGTYEQYF. The CDR3 bases are TGTGCCAGCCGCGGGGGGACCTACGAGCAGTACTTC. The complete variable domain, with remaining parts taken from reference TRBV2 and TRBJ2-7, reads EPEVTQTPSHQVTQMGQEVILRCVPISNHLYFYWYRQILGQKVEFLVSFYNNEISEKSEIFDDQFSVERPDGSNFTLKIRSTKLEDSAMYFCASRGGTYEQYFGPGTRLTVT.

In its sample, this clonotype was seen many times. V and J are TRBV9 and TRBJ2-1; TRBD2 matches at 8 bases. CDR1 and CDR2 from the germline V gene are SGDLS and YYNGEE. V dropped 0 bases and J dropped 7; count of bases not matched to a gene: 12. This CDR3 is built from 17 residues. The CDR3 here is CASSVDSLLAEGNEQFF. In nucleotides, the CDR3 is TGTGCCAGCAGCGTAGACTCCCTACTAGCGGAGGGGAATGAGCAGTTCTTC.

In this sample, this clonotype turned up many times. The CDR3 DNA reads as TGTGCCAGCAGTAGAGAGAACACTGAAGCTTTCTTT. It is translated as CASSRENTEAFF. V gene TRBV6-1 combines with J gene TRBJ1-1; no reliable D call. Trimming left V 5 bases short and J 1 base short, with 5 bases between. The CDR3 extends over 12 amino acids. CDR1 is MNHNS, CDR2 SASEGT, per germline.

This clonotype has ten or more counts. The chain joins TRBV7-2 to TRBJ2-3; a possible D gene is TRBD1 (6 bases). Trimming pared 5 bases from V and 0 bases from J, leaving 12 bases between. The CDR3 spans 15 residues. CDR1 and CDR2 from the germline V gene are SGHTA and FQGNSA. CDR3 DNA sequence: TGTGCCAGCAGCCTCCAGGGGATCAGCACAGATACGCAGTATTTT. Protein sequence: CASSLQGISTDTQYF.

This chain uses TRBV6-5 with TRBJ2-3; D perhaps matches TRBD2 (5 bases). The V gene's germline CDR1 is MNHEY and CDR2 SVGAGI. V lost 6 bases, J lost 2 bases, and 12 bases lay in between. The CDR3 extends over 14 amino acids. The CDR3 DNA follows: TGTGCCAGCAGCCTCTGGCGGGTCACAGATACGCAGTATTTT. Translated: CASSLWRVTDTQYF.

This clonotype occurred many times. The V gene is TRBV20-1, the J gene TRBJ2-7, with D possibly being TRBD1 (6 bases). V was trimmed by 4 bases and J by 0 bases, leaving 25 bases between them. The CDR3 consists of 18 residues. Germline CDR1 DFQATT, CDR2 SNEGSKA (reference sequence). The CDR3 loop is CSATKPSDTGSSSYEQYF. The CDR3 DNA is TGCAGTGCTACCAAACCATCAGATACAGGGAGTAGCTCCTACGAGCAGTACTTC.

This clonotype was recorded at least ten times. This chain joins TRBV6-6 and TRBJ2-5; 11 bases line up with TRBD2. The CDR3 extends over 17 amino acids. Germline V gene data show CDR1 as MNHNY and CDR2 as SVGAGI (reference sequence). The J segment lost 1 base and the V segment lost 2 bases, leaving 6 bases of the junction unmatched. In DNA form, the CDR3 reads TGTGCCAGCAGTTACGGGACTAGCGGACGACGCCAAGAGACCCAGTACTTC. This encodes CASSYGTSGRRQETQYF.

The V and J genes are TRBV11-1 and TRBJ2-7; D is perhaps TRBD1 (6 bases). CDR1 SGHAT and CDR2 FQDESV come from the germline V gene (reference sequence). The CDR3 covers 15 residues. V shed 1 base and J shed 7 bases, with 17 bases lying between them. The CDR3 loop is CASSLDRDPTREQYF. CDR3 DNA sequence: TGTGCCAGCAGCTTAGACAGGGATCCTACAAGGGAGCAGTACTTC.

This clonotype came up many times. The V and J genes are TRBV2 and TRBJ2-2; D may be TRBD2 (6 bases). Trimming pared 5 bases from V and 5 bases from J, leaving 6 bases between. Per germline, CDR1 SNHLY and CDR2 FYNNEI. CDR3 length: 12 amino acids. This CDR3 reads CASSSGTGELFF. DNA for the CDR3: TGTGCCAGCAGTAGCGGGACCGGGGAGCTGTTTTTT.

V and J are TRBV12-3 or TRBV12-4 and TRBJ1-3; D is perhaps TRBD1 (5 bases). The V and J ends lost 10 bases and 4 bases respectively, with 14 bases between them. This CDR3 is built from 13 residues. The CDR3 spells CAISSGGGNTIYF. Written as DNA, the CDR3 is TGTGCCATTTCTTCGGGGGGAGGAAACACCATATATTTT.

This clonotype was observed a few times. The rearrangement links TRBV19 to TRBJ2-7; D may be TRBD1 (5 bases). The CDR3 has 12 residues. Trimming took off 5 bases at V and 3 bases at J, with 8 bases between the two ends. Germline CDR1 LNHDA, CDR2 SQIVND (reference sequence). The CDR3 bases are TGTGCCAGTAGTTCAGGACACTACGAGCAGTACTTC. Residues: CASSSGHYEQYF.

This clonotype has only a few counts. The chain is built from TRBV5-1 and TRBJ2-1; 8 bases are a match to TRBD1. The V gene end was trimmed by 7 bases and the J gene end by 6 bases; junction bases not matched to a gene: 6. The length of the CDR3 is 13 residues. From germline, CDR1 is SGHRS and CDR2 YFSETQ. The DNA for the CDR3 is TGCGCCAGCTCACTAACAGGGGGCAATGAGCAGTTCTTC. It encodes CASSLTGGNEQFF.

V usage is TRBV11-2 and J usage is TRBJ2-1, with TRBD2 matching over 7 bases. This CDR3 contains 17 residues. Germline trimming cut 2 bases from V and 4 bases from J; bases unmatched to any gene: 11. CDR1 is SGHAT, CDR2 FQNNGV, per germline. CDR3 protein: CASSLRIKRDEYNEQFF. As DNA, the CDR3 is TGTGCCAGCAGCTTAAGAATCAAGCGGGATGAATACAATGAGCAGTTCTTC.

In this sample, this clonotype turned up many times. The chain employs TRBV9 and TRBJ2-7; D perhaps matches TRBD1 (6 bases). CDR1 SGDLS and CDR2 YYNGEE come from the germline V gene. V lost 4 bases and J lost 4, with 18 bases in between. This CDR3 is built from 15 residues. The DNA for the CDR3 is TGTGCCAGCAGCCCCGCCTTTGGGACACAGTACGAGCAGTACTTC. It encodes CASSPAFGTQYEQYF.

The V call is TRBV12-3 or TRBV12-4, the J call TRBJ2-2; D is possibly TRBD1 (5 bases). The CDR3 totals 15 residues. V lost 3 bases and J 0 bases, leaving 8 bases between the germline ends. CDR3 nucleotide sequence: TGTGCCAGCAGTTTTGGGGCGGCGAACACCGGGGAGCTGTTTTTT. Residues: CASSFGAANTGELFF.

Only a few counts were recorded for this clonotype. The J gene is TRBJ2-2, the V gene TRBV24-1; D uncertain. The length of the CDR3 is 12 residues. Germline loops: CDR1 KGHDR, CDR2 SFDVKD. V was pared by 6 bases and J by 5 bases, with 6 bases between. CDR3 amino acids: CATSMGTGELFF. In DNA form, the CDR3 reads TGTGCCACCAGTATGGGGACCGGGGAGCTGTTTTTT.

At least ten counts were recorded for this clonotype. The CDR3 nucleotides read TGTGCCAGCAGCTTAGCGGGACACTTAGGGTCAGAGACCCAGTACTTC. Its protein product is CASSLAGHLGSETQYF. This chain links TRBV11-2 with TRBJ2-5; possible D gene TRBD1, 6 bases. The V end lost 1 base, the J end lost 4 bases, and 16 bases lay between the germline ends. Germline V gives CDR1 SGHAT, CDR2 FQNNGV. The CDR3 contains 16 residues.

This clonotype came up many times. CDR3 sequence (DNA): TGCAGCGTTGAGGGTGTAGCGGGACGTCGTTCGGATACGCAGTATTTT. Translating gives CSVEGVAGRRSDTQYF. The chain combines TRBV29-1 with TRBJ2-3, with TRBD2 matching 8 bases. V lost 3 bases and J lost 6; bases outside the gene matches: 14. CDR1 and CDR2 (germline): SQVTM, ANQGSEA. The CDR3 contains 16 residues.

By sample share, this clonotype is large. This chain joins TRBV28 and TRBJ2-7, with 12 bases matching TRBD2. The germline V gene encodes CDR1 MDHEN and CDR2 SYDVKM. The V gene end was trimmed by 5 bases and the J gene end by 12 bases; junction bases not matched to a gene: 11. CDR3 length: 14 residues. CDR3 sequence reads: CASSPRPSGRVRYF. In DNA, the CDR3 is TGTGCCAGCAGTCCCCGGCCTAGCGGGAGGGTTCGGTACTTC.

V gene TRBV3-1 combines with J gene TRBJ2-7; 9 bases are shared with TRBD2. V lost 4 bases, J lost 1 base, and 5 bases stayed unmatched. Germline V gene data show CDR1 as LGHDT and CDR2 as YNNKEL (reference sequence). There are 15 residues in the CDR3. Written as DNA, the CDR3 is TGTGCCAGCAGCCCGAGACTAGCGGCTTCCTACGAGCAGTACTTC. It specifies CASSPRLAASYEQYF.

This clonotype was observed a few times. The chain recombines TRBV5-1 with TRBJ2-1; TRBD1 aligns across 7 bases. Germline loops: CDR1 SGHRS, CDR2 YFSETQ. The CDR3 contains 16 residues. Trimming at V came to 4 bases and at J to 2 bases, leaving 9 bases not matched to a gene. The CDR3 DNA is TGCGCCAGCAGCCTGGAGTCGGGACAGCCCTACAATGAGCAGTTCTTC. This sequence encodes CASSLESGQPYNEQFF.

By proportion, this clonotype is medium-sized. The rearrangement links TRBV12-2 to TRBJ2-1; the table assigns TRBD2, which was not confirmed against the DNA. TRBV12-2 is classified as a pseudogene. This CDR3 region has 19 residues. The DNA for the CDR3 is TGTGCAAGTCGCTATTATCAATTTGCCGGGACTAGCGGGAAAAATGAGCAGTTCTTC. Translation gives CASRYYQFAGTSGKNEQFF.

This clonotype was counted a few times. This chain joins TRBV7-9 and TRBJ2-7, with 11 bases fitting TRBD1. V gave up 5 bases and J gave up 6 bases; unmatched junction bases: 6. The CDR3 contains 14 residues. CDR1 is SEHNR, CDR2 FQNEAQ, per germline (reference sequence). The CDR3 nucleotides are TGTGCCAGCAGCGCCTGGACAGGGGGCGGCGAGCAGTACTTC. This codes for CASSAWTGGGEQYF.

This clonotype was detected once. The CDR3 region is CASSPYGPAGELFF. The CDR3 bases are TGTGCCAGCAGTCCATATGGGCCAGCCGGGGAGCTGTTTTTT. This chain links TRBV14 with TRBJ2-2; the D is unclear. Germline V gene data show CDR1 as SGHDN and CDR2 as FVKESK. The CDR3 covers 14 residues. Trimming pared 6 bases from V and 6 bases from J, leaving 14 bases between.

This clonotype is classed as medium-sized (0.01 to 0.1%). The chain uses TRBV7-9 and TRBJ2-3; D might be TRBD1 (5 bases). This CDR3 is built from 15 residues. Germline CDR1 is SEHNR and CDR2 is FQNEAQ (reference sequence). V was shortened by 6 bases and J by 0 bases, with 13 bases between the two germline ends. The CDR3 here is CASSSTEISTDTQYF. The CDR3 DNA reads TGTGCCAGCAGTTCGACAGAGATTAGCACAGATACGCAGTATTTT.